The present entry profiles one TCR beta chain with its context. Its specificity is not known. The sorted conventional CD4+ T cells were CD25-low and CD127-high, with genomic DNA sequenced. Produced via immunoSEQ multiplex PCR; TCRdb's table is partial and in-frame only. The sample holds about 30,000 clones, 96% seen once. Per germline, CDR1 SGHTA and CDR2 FQGNSA. The CDR3 has 19 amino acids. The junction had 11 bases not matched to a gene; V was cut back by 2 bases and J by 4 bases. This sample is part of a study of regulatory and conventional T cells in RAG deficiency. Study-wide findings and caveats: Omenn syndrome and CID/AS patients had roughly 100-fold fewer unique Treg TCR beta sequences, versus roughly 10-fold elsewhere. Patient subsets had shorter CDR3s; Omenn Treg-Tconv overlap exceeded 85%. Control T-cell subsets had markedly higher Shannon entropy and lower Simpson indices than RAG-deficient patients.

These data are also associated with another study on regulatory T cells. That report adds: The primer mix had 52 TRBV and 13 TRBJ primers. Regulatory T cells showed the strongest V-J pair restriction and V/J gene skewing among patient repertoires.

The specimen was CD25- CD4+ T cells sorted from blood. The sequence derives from a human donor in good health. The chain joins TRBV7-2 to TRBJ2-2; 12 bases align to TRBD2. CDR3 nucleotide sequence: TGTGCCAGCAGCTTAATAGCCCTAGCGGGAGGGCAGGGCACCGGGGAGCTGTTTTTT. Protein: CASSLIALAGGQGTGELFF.